This section outlines one T cell receptor (beta chain) sequence together with its context. The antigen remains undetermined. This sample is drawn from a study of neurological immune-mediated disorders. Libraries used 2 million unsorted PBMCs kept frozen in RNAlater. Notes on the study in general: Expanded clones shared no CDR3 amino acid sequences across subjects, suggesting private repertoires in all groups.

TCRdb used MiXCR to reprocess the 5' RACE reads, holding one entry per CDR3 protein. Of 46,000 or so distinct CDR3 sequences listed, 9% to 12% are singletons. The CDR3 is made up of 16 amino acids. Germline V gives CDR1 LNHNV, CDR2 YYDKDF (reference sequence). V shed 1 base, J shed 3 bases, and the junction held 6 bases outside the gene matches. This TCR was recovered from a woman aged 40 to 55 with HTLV-1-associated myelopathy (HAM/TSP). Sample: PBMCs. The rearrangement joins TRBV15 to TRBJ1-3, with 7 bases fitting TRBD1. CDR3 in amino acids: CATSRGGGTDGNTIYF. The CDR3 bases are TGTGCCACCAGCAGAGGGGGAGGGACAGATGGAAACACCATATATTTT.